This T cell receptor beta chain is from a study of human T cells and chemical hapten exposure. About the study: Weekly scalp doses of diphenylcyclopropenone were given to patients during the approximately 25-week study.

This clonotype was seen many times. Its specificity is not known. In germline, CDR1 is GTSNPN, CDR2 SVGIG (reference sequence). Between the trimmed V and J ends, which lost 2 bases and 4 bases, there was a span of 11 bases. The CDR3 runs 13 residues. Study-wide results and caveats: Expanded TCRs were compared with controls, and the expanded TCRs formed significantly more large CDR3 similarity clusters.

In TCRdb, the RACE reads were re-called with MiXCR into one record per CDR3 protein. The sample records about 110,000 distinct CDR3 sequences, approximately 10% being singletons. Stated time point: patch test 1, 2 weeks after DPC sensitization. Treatment indicated: therapeutic diphenylcyclopropenone sensitization with weekly scalp DPC. Non-pregnant alopecia patients aged 18 to 70, suitable for DPC therapy. Sample: whole blood, taken in connection with sensitization to the hapten diphenylcyclopropenone (DPC). This receptor was identified in a woman in her forties with alopecia areata. Some clones in this sample may be carry-over from other donors' samples. This chain joins TRBV30 and TRBJ2-5; D might be TRBD1 (5 bases). The CDR3 reads CAWSPDRGETQYF. CDR3 sequence (DNA): TGTGCCTGGAGTCCCGATAGGGGAGAGACCCAGTACTTC.